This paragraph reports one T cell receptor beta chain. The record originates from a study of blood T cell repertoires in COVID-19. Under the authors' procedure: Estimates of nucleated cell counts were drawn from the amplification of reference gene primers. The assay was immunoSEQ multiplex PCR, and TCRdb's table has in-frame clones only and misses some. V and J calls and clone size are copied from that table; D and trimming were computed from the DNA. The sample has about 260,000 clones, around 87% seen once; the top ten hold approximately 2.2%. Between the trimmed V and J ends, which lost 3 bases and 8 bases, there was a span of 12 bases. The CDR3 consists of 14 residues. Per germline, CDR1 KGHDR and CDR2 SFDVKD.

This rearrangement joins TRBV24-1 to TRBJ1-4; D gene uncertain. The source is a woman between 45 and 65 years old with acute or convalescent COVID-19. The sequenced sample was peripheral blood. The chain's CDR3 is CATSDAKSREKLFF. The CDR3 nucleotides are TGTGCCACCAGTGATGCGAAGAGCCGAGAAAAACTGTTTTTT.